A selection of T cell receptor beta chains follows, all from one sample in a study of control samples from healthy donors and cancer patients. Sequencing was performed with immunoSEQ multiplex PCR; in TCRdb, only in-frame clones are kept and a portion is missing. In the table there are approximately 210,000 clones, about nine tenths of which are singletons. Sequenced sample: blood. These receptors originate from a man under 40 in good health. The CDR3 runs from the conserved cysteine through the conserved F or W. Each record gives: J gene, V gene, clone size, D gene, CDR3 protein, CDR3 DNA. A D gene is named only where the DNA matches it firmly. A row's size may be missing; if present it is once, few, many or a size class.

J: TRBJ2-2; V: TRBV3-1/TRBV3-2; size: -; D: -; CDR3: CASSLWTTGENTGELFF; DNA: TGTGCCAGCAGCCTCTGGACGACAGGAGAGAACACCGGGGAGCTGTTTTTT
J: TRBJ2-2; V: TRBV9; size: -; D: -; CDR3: CASSVVGDTGELFF; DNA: TGTGCCAGCAGCGTAGTCGGGGATACCGGGGAGCTGTTTTTT
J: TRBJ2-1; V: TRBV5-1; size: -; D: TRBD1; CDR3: CASSLPQGYNEQFF; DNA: TGCGCCAGCAGCTTACCACAGGGGTATAATGAGCAGTTCTTC
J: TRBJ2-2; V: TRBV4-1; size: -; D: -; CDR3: CASSQEGGLELFF; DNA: TGCGCCAGCAGCCAAGAAGGGGGACTCGAGCTGTTTTTT
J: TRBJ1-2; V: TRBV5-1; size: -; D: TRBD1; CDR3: CASSLDRGNYGYTF; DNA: TGCGCCAGCAGCTTGGACAGGGGAAACTATGGCTACACCTTC
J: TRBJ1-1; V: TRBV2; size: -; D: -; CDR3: CASSEGQIHTEAFF; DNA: TGTGCCAGCAGCGAGGGACAAATACACACTGAAGCTTTCTTT
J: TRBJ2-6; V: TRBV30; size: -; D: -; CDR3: CAGNSGANVLTF; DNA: TGTGCCGGCAACTCTGGGGCCAACGTCCTGACTTTC
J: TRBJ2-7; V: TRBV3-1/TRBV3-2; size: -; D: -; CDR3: CASSQEVYEQYF; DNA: TGTGCCAGCAGCCAAGAGGTGTACGAGCAGTACTTC
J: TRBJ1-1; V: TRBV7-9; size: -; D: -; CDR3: CASSSMETEAFF; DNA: TGTGCCAGCAGCTCGATGGAAACTGAAGCTTTCTTT
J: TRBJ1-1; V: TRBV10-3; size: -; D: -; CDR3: CAIRTQGNTEAFF; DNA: TGTGCCATCAGGACTCAGGGGAACACTGAAGCTTTCTTT
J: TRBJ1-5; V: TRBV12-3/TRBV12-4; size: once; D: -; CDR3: CASSLGQNQPQHF; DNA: TGTGCCAGCAGTTTAGGTCAGAATCAGCCCCAGCATTTT
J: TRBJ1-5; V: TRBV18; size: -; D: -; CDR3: CASSPSDNQPQHF; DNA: TGTGCCAGCTCACCGTCCGATAATCAGCCCCAGCATTTT
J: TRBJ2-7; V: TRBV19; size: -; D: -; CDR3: CEKEAPGDYEQYF; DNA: TGTGAAAAGGAAGCCCCAGGGGACTACGAGCAGTACTTC
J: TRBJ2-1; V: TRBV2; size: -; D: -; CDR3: CASSGRGFSYNEQFF; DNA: TGTGCCAGCAGTGGCAGGGGATTCTCCTACAATGAGCAGTTCTTC